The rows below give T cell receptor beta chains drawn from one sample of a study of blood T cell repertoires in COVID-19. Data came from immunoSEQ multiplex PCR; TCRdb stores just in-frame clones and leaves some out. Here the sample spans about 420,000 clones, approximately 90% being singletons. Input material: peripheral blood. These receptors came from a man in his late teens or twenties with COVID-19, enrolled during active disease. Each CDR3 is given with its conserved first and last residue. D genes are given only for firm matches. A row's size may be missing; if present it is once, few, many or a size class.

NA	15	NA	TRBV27	CASSLWSPGRDTQYF
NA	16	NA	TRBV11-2	CASSLDAFWAKETQYF
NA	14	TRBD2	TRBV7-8	CASNLLAGSGELFF
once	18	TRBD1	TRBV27	CASSLSSSLTGPNSPLHF
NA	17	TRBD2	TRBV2	CASSPWGASGSMKTQYF
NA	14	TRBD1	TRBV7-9	CASNPGQVPAEAFF
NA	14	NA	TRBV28	CASSIVQVDSPLHF
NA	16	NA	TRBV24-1	CATSDAQRLGSDTQYF
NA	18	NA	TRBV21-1	CASSRRDRVEKVNSPLHF
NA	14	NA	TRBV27	CASSPRGTNYGYTF
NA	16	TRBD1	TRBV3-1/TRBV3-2	CASSQVNRDRSHGYTF
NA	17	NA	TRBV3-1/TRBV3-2	CASSRLGAGPQIYGYTF
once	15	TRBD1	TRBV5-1	CASSSTGTGVYGYTF
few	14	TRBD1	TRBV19	CATVRQGEFEPQHF
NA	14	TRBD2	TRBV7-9	CASSLGGRRNEQFF
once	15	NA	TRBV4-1	CASSQDEGWNSPLHF
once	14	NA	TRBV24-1	CATSDPSGADTQYF
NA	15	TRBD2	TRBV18	CASSPSSGVTGELFF
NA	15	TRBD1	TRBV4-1	CASSRTGQGDYGYTF
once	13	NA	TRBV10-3	CATRDLSTDTQYF
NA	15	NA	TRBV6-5	CASSYRDGFPGEQYF
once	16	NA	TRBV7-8	CASSLTDSSTNEKLFF
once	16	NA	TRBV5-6	CASSLAAAPANEKLFF
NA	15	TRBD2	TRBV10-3	CAISSGGASKETQYF
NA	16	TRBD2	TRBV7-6	CASRSGRGGPHETQYF
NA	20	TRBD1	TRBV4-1	CASSQVYRGNSHSGANVLTF
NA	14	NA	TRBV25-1	CASSKGGYVDTQYF
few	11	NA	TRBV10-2	CASSEFGEAFF
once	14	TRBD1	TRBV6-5	CASIRDRGNYGYTF
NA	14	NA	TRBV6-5	CASSYSGVASEQYF
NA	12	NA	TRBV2	CASRGIGNTIYF
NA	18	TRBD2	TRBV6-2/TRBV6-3	CASSYGPSGGAGTGELFF
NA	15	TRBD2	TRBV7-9	CASAPIGGYGYEQYF
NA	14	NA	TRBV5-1	CASSLDSGRNEQFF
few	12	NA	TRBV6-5	CAASEVAGELFF
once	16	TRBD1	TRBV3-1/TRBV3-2	CASSQNLDRGISPLHF
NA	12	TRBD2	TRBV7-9	CASSLAPTSGIF
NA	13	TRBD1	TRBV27	CASRATGVGELFF
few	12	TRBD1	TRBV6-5	CASGQGRETQYF
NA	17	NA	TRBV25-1	CASSAPPSGLWNEKLFF
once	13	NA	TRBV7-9	CASSQGLPYEQYF
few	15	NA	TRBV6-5	CASRDPLTANYGYTF
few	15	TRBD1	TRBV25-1	CASSESTGGNSPLHF
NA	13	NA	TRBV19	CASSISRLYGYTF
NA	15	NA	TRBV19	CASSTYKDINQPQHF
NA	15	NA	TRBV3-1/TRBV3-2	CASSLRQSSGNTIYF
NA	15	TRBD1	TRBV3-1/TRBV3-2	CASSQGQGYQETQYF
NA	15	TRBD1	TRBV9	CASSVRQGDTGELFF
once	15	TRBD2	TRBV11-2	CASSLAGGRGYEQYF
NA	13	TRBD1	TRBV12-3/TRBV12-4	CASRGDRVYTQYF
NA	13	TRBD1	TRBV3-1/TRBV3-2	CASSLQGVSPLHF
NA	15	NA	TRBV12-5	CASPLGGTSTDTQYF
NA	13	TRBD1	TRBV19	CASSTGGRETQYF
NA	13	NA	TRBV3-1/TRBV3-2	CASSPGGAGTQYF
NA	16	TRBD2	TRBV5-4	CASSLGLAGEKETQYF
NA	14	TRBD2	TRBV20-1	CSASGPSGLNEQFF
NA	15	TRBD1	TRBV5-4	CASSPGQEYNSPLHF
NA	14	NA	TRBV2	CASSARTGENEQFF
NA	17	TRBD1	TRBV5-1	CASSLGGRDRVINTQYF